This T cell receptor (beta chain) was found in a study of human T cells and chemical hapten exposure. TCRdb passed the RACE reads through MiXCR, listing each CDR3 protein once. The repertoire holds 100,000 or so distinct CDR3 sequences, with over 7.5% as singletons. The V gene's germline CDR1 is MNHEY and CDR2 SVGEGT. V dropped 8 bases and J dropped 5 bases, with 12 bases sitting between them. CDR3 length: 13 amino acids. Concerning this clonotype: Its antigen is as yet unknown.

As for time point: patch test 2, 6 weeks after DPC sensitization. The sample's treatment: therapeutic diphenylcyclopropenone sensitization with weekly scalp DPC. Participating donors were patients with alopecia, aged 18 to 70 years, considered appropriate candidates for DPC. Broader study findings: The donors suffered from alopecia, so their immune response may not match that of healthy people. DPC sensitization produced no change in TCRs with frequency above 1 in 1000.

The source of this sequence is a woman aged 40 to 50 with alopecia areata. Some clones in this sample may be carry-over from other donors' samples. The sequences come from whole blood, collected in connection with sensitization to the hapten diphenylcyclopropenone (DPC). The chain employs TRBV6-2 or TRBV6-3 and TRBJ2-2; D unclear. The CDR3 loop is CASSPPRTGELFF. The DNA of the CDR3 is TGTGCCAGCTCCCCCCCTAGGACCGGGGAGCTGTTTTTT.